Shown below are 30 T cell receptor beta chains from a single sample sequenced in a study of cytomegalovirus exposure and HLA in healthy donors. In the PCR, 60 Vbeta and 13 Jbeta primers were used. Using immunoSEQ multiplex PCR, the repertoire was profiled, and TCRdb retains in-frame clones only, with some absent. The table records 85,000 to 130,000 clones, roughly 80% of them present only once. Input material: PBMCs. The receptors stem from a man aged 40-49 years in good health and CMV-seronegative.

This CDR3 is CASSEAGGSYGYTF. The DNA of the CDR3 is TGTGCCAGCAGTGAAGCAGGAGGTTCTTATGGCTACACCTTC. The V gene is TRBV6-1, the J gene TRBJ1-2; no definite D call. CDR1 MNHNS and CDR2 SASEGT come from the germline V gene. V dropped 0 bases and J dropped 5 bases, with 10 bases sitting between them. The CDR3 consists of 14 residues.

The chain is built from TRBV2 and TRBJ1-2; D ambiguous. Germline CDR1 reads SNHLY; CDR2 reads FYNNEI. The CDR3 sequence is 12 residues long. V gave up 7 bases and J gave up 8 bases, with 14 bases separating them. The CDR3 sequence: CASIESQWGYTF. CDR3 DNA: TGTGCCAGCATCGAGAGCCAATGGGGCTACACCTTC.

The chain has TRBV2 and TRBJ2-1; a possible D gene is TRBD2 (6 bases). The CDR3 spans 15 residues. The germline V and J ends were trimmed by 2 bases and 6 bases, with 14 bases remaining between them. The germline CDR1 and CDR2 sequences are SNHLY and FYNNEI. CDR3 sequence: CASSEMGGGFNEQFF. The DNA of the CDR3 is TGTGCCAGCAGTGAAATGGGGGGAGGATTCAATGAGCAGTTCTTC.

This clone showed up just a few times. The V and J genes are TRBV6-6 and TRBJ1-1; D gene ambiguous. The CDR3 is made up of 12 amino acids. CDR1 MNHNY and CDR2 SVGAGI come from the germline V gene (reference sequence). Between the trimmed V and J ends, which lost 2 bases and 7 bases, there was a span of 8 bases. The CDR3 coding sequence is TGTGCCAGCAGTTACGCGATCCATGAAGCTTTCTTT. Translated: CASSYAIHEAFF.

This clone appeared a few times. The chain employs TRBV11-2 and TRBJ2-5; 10 bases match TRBD2. The CDR3 has 16 amino acids. After removal of 2 bases from V and 4 bases from J, the junction contained 7 bases not matched to a gene. The germline gives CDR1 SGHAT, CDR2 FQNNGV. The CDR3 region is CASSLSLAGARETQYF. CDR3 DNA sequence: TGTGCCAGCAGCTTATCTCTAGCGGGGGCGAGAGAGACCCAGTACTTC.

This clone was detected only once. The chain carries TRBV7-9 and TRBJ2-7, with 8 bases aligning to TRBD1. CDR1 and CDR2 from the germline V gene are SEHNR and FQNEAQ (reference sequence). The CDR3 totals 14 residues. V lost 3 bases and J lost 2; bases outside the gene matches: 3. CDR3 in amino acids: CASSFDRGAYEQYF. As DNA, the CDR3 is TGTGCCAGCAGCTTCGACAGGGGCGCCTACGAGCAGTACTTC.

The gene calls are TRBV5-6 and TRBJ2-6; possible D gene TRBD1, 5 bases. V was clipped by 4 bases and J by 4 bases, with 12 bases between them. CDR1 SGHDT and CDR2 YYEEEE come from the germline V gene. This CDR3 region has 15 residues. This CDR3 reads CASSEDRPGANVLTF. The CDR3 DNA reads as TGTGCCAGCAGCGAAGACAGACCAGGGGCCAACGTCCTGACTTTC.

The CDR3 loop reads CASSKGQGAEAFF. For the CDR3, the DNA is TGTGCCAGCAGTAAGGGACAGGGGGCTGAAGCTTTCTTT. The chain is built from TRBV25-1 and TRBJ1-1, with TRBD1 matching over 11 bases. This CDR3 has 13 residues. J was trimmed by 6 bases and V by 5 bases; bases with no gene match: 2. Germline V lookup: CDR1 MGHDK, CDR2 SYGVNS. The whole variable domain, remainder taken from reference TRBV25-1 and TRBJ1-1, is EADIYQTPRYLVIGTGKKITLECSQTMGHDKMYWYQQDPGMELHLIHYSYGVNSTEKGDLSSESTVSRIRTEHFPLTLESARPSHTSQYLCASSKGQGAEAFFGQGTRLTVV.

The CDR3: CASSLGSGGAKEQYF. The CDR3 DNA reads TGCGCCAGCAGCTTGGGCAGCGGGGGGGCCAAAGAGCAGTACTTC. The chain employs TRBV5-1 and TRBJ2-7; 10 nucleotides agree with TRBD2. The CDR3 length is 15 residues. J was trimmed by 7 bases and V by 0 bases; bases with no gene match: 7. The germline CDR1 and CDR2 sequences are SGHRS and YFSETQ.

This clone was recorded a few times. The rearrangement links TRBV18 to TRBJ1-1; D gene uncertain. Trimming cost V 2 bases and J 1 base, with 8 bases left between them. Looked up from germline, CDR1 is KGHSH and CDR2 is LQKENI. The CDR3 contains 14 residues. The CDR3, as DNA: TGTGCCAGCTCACCAGCCACGGGGAACACTGAAGCTTTCTTT. Protein sequence: CASSPATGNTEAFF.

The rearrangement uses TRBV19 and TRBJ1-2; 8 bases line up with TRBD1. The ends lost 4 bases at V and 4 bases at J; junction bases unmatched: 8. This CDR3 contains 15 residues. In germline, CDR1 is LNHDA, CDR2 SQIVND (reference sequence). The CDR3 reads CASSTEDRASYGYTF. CDR3 in DNA: TGTGCCAGTAGTACCGAGGACAGGGCAAGCTATGGCTACACCTTC.

The rearrangement links TRBV18 to TRBJ1-3; D unclear. This CDR3 has 13 amino acids. Trimming removed 3 bases at V and 2 bases at J, with 5 bases between. Germline V gene sequence: CDR1 KGHSH, CDR2 LQKENI. CDR3 region: CASSPRAGNTIYF. The CDR3 DNA follows: TGTGCCAGCTCACCCCGGGCTGGAAACACCATATATTTT.

In the case of this clone: Germline is not matched at one junction end, which may reflect a read error. The chain employs TRBV7-9 and TRBJ2-5, with unresolved D. The V gene's germline CDR1 is SEHNR and CDR2 FQNEAQ (reference sequence). There are 16 residues in the CDR3. CDR3 sequence reads: CSSSFPPYDLQETQYF. The CDR3, as DNA: TGTTCCAGCAGCTTCCCTCCCTACGACTTGCAAGAGACCCAGTACTTC.

CDR3 sequence reads: CSVEPPDRRSGGELFF. CDR3 DNA: TGCAGCGTTGAGCCCCCGGACAGGCGAAGTGGCGGGGAGCTGTTTTTT. This chain connects TRBV29-1 to TRBJ2-2; 7 positions agree with TRBD1. V was clipped by 3 bases and J by 7 bases; unmatched bases: 14. The CDR3 length is 16 residues. Germline V gene sequence: CDR1 SQVTM, CDR2 ANQGSEA.

The V and J genes are TRBV2 and TRBJ2-7; TRBD1 matches at 7 bases. The germline V gene has CDR1 SNHLY and CDR2 FYNNEI. V shed 7 bases and J 6 bases; nucleotides not matched to a gene: 3. The CDR3 is 11 residues long. CDR3 in DNA: TGTGCCAGCAACAGGGGCTCCGAGCAGTACTTC. This codes for CASNRGSEQYF.

The V call is TRBV25-1, the J call TRBJ2-2; 8 nucleotides line up with TRBD2. This CDR3 is 15 amino acids long. Looked up from germline, CDR1 is MGHDK and CDR2 is SYGVNS. The J segment lost 9 bases and the V segment lost 3 bases, leaving 9 bases of the junction unmatched. This CDR3 is CASSDRSGGNRELFF. CDR3 nucleotide sequence: TGTGCCAGCAGTGATCGCTCGGGAGGGAACCGGGAGCTGTTTTTT.

V is TRBV4-1 and J is TRBJ2-7, with D possibly matching TRBD2 (6 bases). Germline assignment: CDR1 MGHRA and CDR2 YSYEKL. V lost 1 base to trimming and J lost 4 bases, with 17 bases between them. This CDR3 comprises 16 residues. CDR3 nucleotide sequence: TGCGCCAGCAGCCAAGCTCGGAGGGGCCCGCAATACGAGCAGTACTTC. It encodes CASSQARRGPQYEQYF.

Only a few counts were recorded for this clone. The genes are TRBV28 and TRBJ2-7; 8 nucleotides match TRBD1. V lost 6 bases and J lost 1; bases outside the gene matches: 8. The CDR3 has 15 amino acids. Germline V gives CDR1 MDHEN, CDR2 SYDVKM. CDR3 residues: CASRLQGVGSYEQYF. DNA of the CDR3: TGTGCCAGCAGACTACAGGGGGTAGGATCCTACGAGCAGTACTTC.

This rearrangement joins TRBV5-5 to TRBJ2-7, with a weak D call TRBD2 (5 bases). The germline CDR1 and CDR2 sequences are SGHKS and YYEKEE (reference sequence). The CDR3 runs 15 residues. The germline V and J ends were trimmed by 5 bases and 0 bases, with 15 bases remaining between them. As DNA, the CDR3 is TGTGCCAGCAGTCCCCCCGGGGTCCTCTCCTACGAGCAGTACTTC. Translation: CASSPPGVLSYEQYF.

The table lists this clone with a count of one. The V and J genes are TRBV23-1 and TRBJ1-1; 8 positions agree with TRBD1. TRBV23-1 is known as an ORF, though its function is uncertain. The CDR3 covers 15 residues. The V and J ends lost 3 bases and 4 bases, in that order; junction bases with no gene match: 7. CDR3 coding DNA: TGCGCCAGCAGTCACAGGGGGCGAACAAGCACTGAAGCTTTCTTT. Translation gives CASSHRGRTSTEAFF.

This clone was seen only a few times. The V call is TRBV6-6, the J call TRBJ2-3; 10 bases line up with TRBD1. Germline loops: CDR1 MNHNY, CDR2 SVGAGI (reference sequence). V gave up 5 bases and J gave up 7 bases; unmatched junction bases: 12. The CDR3 runs to 16 residues. The CDR3 sequence: CASSTETAGQGNTQYF. As DNA, the CDR3 is TGTGCCAGCAGTACGGAGACCGCGGGACAGGGGAATACGCAGTATTTT.

The rearrangement uses TRBV6-4 and TRBJ1-6; 7 bases line up with TRBD1. The CDR3 is 13 amino acids. Germline trimming cut 5 bases from V and 10 bases from J; bases unmatched to any gene: 5. Germline V gene sequence: CDR1 MRHNA, CDR2 SNTAGT. CDR3 sequence (DNA): TGTGCCAGCAGTCCTACAGGGGAATCACCCCTCCACTTT. It encodes CASSPTGESPLHF.

The chain has TRBV29-1 and TRBJ1-2; TRBD1 is a possible D gene (5 bases). The germline V gene encodes CDR1 SQVTM and CDR2 ANQGSEA. Trimming took off 2 bases at V and 10 bases at J, with 14 bases between the two ends. The CDR3 covers 12 residues. The CDR3 loop is CSVEWPGRFYTF. The CDR3 nucleotides read TGCAGCGTTGAATGGCCAGGGAGGTTCTACACCTTC.

V gene TRBV2 combines with J gene TRBJ2-5, with a possible D match to TRBD2 (6 bases). The germline V gene has CDR1 SNHLY and CDR2 FYNNEI. There are 14 residues in the CDR3. V was cut by 7 bases and J by 5 bases, with 17 bases left in between. CDR3 bases: TGTGCCAGCAAGATGGGGGGTGTGCGGGAGACCCAGTACTTC. Encoded protein: CASKMGGVRETQYF.

J is TRBJ2-1 and V is TRBV6-6, with 10 bases that match TRBD2. V was clipped by 4 bases and J by 8 bases; unmatched bases: 11. Per the germline V gene, CDR1 is MNHNY and CDR2 is SVGAGI (reference sequence). The CDR3 totals 16 residues. CDR3 region: CASSSSSSGGGYEQFF. For the CDR3, the DNA is TGTGCCAGCAGTTCCTCTTCCAGCGGGGGGGGTTATGAGCAGTTCTTC.

This clone was detected a few times. The V call is TRBV5-5, the J call TRBJ2-1, with TRBD1 matching 9 bases. Trimming took 1 base from V and 6 from J; bases not matched to a gene: 8. The CDR3 runs 16 residues. CDR1 is SGHKS, CDR2 YYEKEE, per germline (reference sequence). In DNA, the CDR3 is TGTGCCAGCAGCTTGCGAATACAGGGGGCGTTCAATGAGCAGTTCTTC. Translated, it gives CASSLRIQGAFNEQFF.

J is TRBJ1-2 and V is TRBV10-1, with D unclear. The germline V gene encodes CDR1 WNHNN and CDR2 SYGVQD (reference sequence). This CDR3 is 9 amino acids long. V shed 9 bases and J shed 11 bases, with 10 bases lying between them. CDR3: CARAVRYTF. The CDR3 DNA reads TGCGCCAGGGCGGTGCGGTACACCTTC.

This clone was counted between two and nine times. This chain uses TRBV7-9 with TRBJ2-7; 7 nucleotides agree with TRBD1. Germline CDR1 reads SEHNR; CDR2 reads FQNEAQ (reference sequence). CDR3 length: 14 residues. The trim removed 5 bases at V and 4 bases at J, leaving 8 bases unmatched. The CDR3 nucleotides read TGTGCCAGCAGCATCCCCGGGACAGAGTACGAGCAGTACTTC. Translated, it gives CASSIPGTEYEQYF. Looking up the rest from reference TRBV7-9 and TRBJ2-7 gives the full variable domain: DTGVSQNPRHKITKRGQNVTFRCDPISEHNRLYWYRQTLGQGPEFLTYFQNEAQLEKSRLLSDRFSAERPKGSFSTLEIQRTEQGDSAMYLCASSIPGTEYEQYFGPGTRLTVT.

V and J are TRBV4-1 and TRBJ2-3; the D is unclear. Trimming cost V 0 bases and J 4 bases, with 17 bases left between them. The CDR3 length is 17 residues. The germline V gene encodes CDR1 MGHRA and CDR2 YSYEKL. The CDR3 DNA reads as TGCGCCAGCAGCCAAGATCACGGGTCGAATCCTCCAGATACGCAGTATTTT. Translated, it gives CASSQDHGSNPPDTQYF.

In its sample, this clone was seen a few times. The chain links TRBV5-6 to TRBJ2-3; no reliable D call. This CDR3 region has 13 residues. The V end lost 4 bases, the J end lost 1 base, and 7 bases lay between the germline ends. CDR1 is SGHDT and CDR2 is YYEEEE in the germline V gene. CDR3 in amino acids: CASSIGRTDTQYF. CDR3 sequence (DNA): TGTGCCAGCAGCATCGGTCGCACAGATACGCAGTATTTT.